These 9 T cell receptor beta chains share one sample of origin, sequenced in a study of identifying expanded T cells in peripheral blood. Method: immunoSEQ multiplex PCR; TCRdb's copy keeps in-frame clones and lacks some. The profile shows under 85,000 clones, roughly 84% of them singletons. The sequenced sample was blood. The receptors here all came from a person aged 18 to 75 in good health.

The chain's CDR3 is CASSSAGGEHQPQHF. CDR3 DNA: TGTGCCAGCAGCTCTGCTGGGGGGGAGCATCAGCCCCAGCATTTT. The chain combines TRBV7-2 with TRBJ1-5, with D possibly being TRBD1 (5 bases). Germline CDR1 and CDR2: SGHTA and FQGNSA. Trimming took 4 bases from V and 5 from J, leaving 15 bases between them. The length of the CDR3 is 15 residues.

CDR3 sequence: CASSLALGENTEAFF. The DNA for the CDR3 is TGTGCCAGCAGCTTAGCGCTAGGCGAGAACACTGAAGCTTTCTTT. The chain employs TRBV7-9 and TRBJ1-1; no clear D gene. V was clipped by 0 bases and J by 1 base, with 9 bases between them. CDR3 length: 15 residues. The germline V gene encodes CDR1 SEHNR and CDR2 FQNEAQ (reference sequence).

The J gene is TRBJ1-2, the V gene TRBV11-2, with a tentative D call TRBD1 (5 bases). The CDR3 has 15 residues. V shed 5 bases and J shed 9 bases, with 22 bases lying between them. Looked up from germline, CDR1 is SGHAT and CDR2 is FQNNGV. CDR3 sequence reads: CASSPVAGGIGSYTF. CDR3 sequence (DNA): TGTGCCAGCAGCCCCGTTGCCGGGGGTATAGGTAGCTACACCTTC. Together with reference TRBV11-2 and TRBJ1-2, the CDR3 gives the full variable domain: EAGVAQSPRYKIIEKRQSVAFWCNPISGHATLYWYQQILGQGPKLLIQFQNNGVVDDSQLPKDRFSAERLKGVDSTLKIQPAKLEDSAVYLCASSPVAGGIGSYTFGSGTRLTVV.

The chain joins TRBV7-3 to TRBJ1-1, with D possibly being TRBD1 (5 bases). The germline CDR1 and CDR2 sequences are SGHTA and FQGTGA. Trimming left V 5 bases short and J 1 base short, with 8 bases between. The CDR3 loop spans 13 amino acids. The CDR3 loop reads CASSRDRNTEAFF. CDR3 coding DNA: TGTGCCAGCAGCCGTGACAGGAACACTGAAGCTTTCTTT.

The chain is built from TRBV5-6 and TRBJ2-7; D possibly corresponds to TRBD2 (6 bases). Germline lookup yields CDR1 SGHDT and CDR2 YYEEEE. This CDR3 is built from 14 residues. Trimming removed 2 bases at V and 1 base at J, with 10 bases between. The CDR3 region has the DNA TGTGCCAGCAGCTTCGGGACTGTTTCCTACGAGCAGTACTTC. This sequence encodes CASSFGTVSYEQYF.

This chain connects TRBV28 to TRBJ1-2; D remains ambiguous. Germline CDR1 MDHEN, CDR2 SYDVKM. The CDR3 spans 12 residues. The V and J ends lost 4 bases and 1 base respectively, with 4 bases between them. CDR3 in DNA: TGTGCCAGCAGTTACGGTAACTATGGCTACACCTTC. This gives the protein CASSYGNYGYTF.

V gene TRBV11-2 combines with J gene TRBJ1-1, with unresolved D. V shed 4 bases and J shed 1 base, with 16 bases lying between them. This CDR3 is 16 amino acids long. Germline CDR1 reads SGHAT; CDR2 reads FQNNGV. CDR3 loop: CASSSRMSGQNTEAFF. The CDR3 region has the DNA TGTGCCAGCAGCTCCAGGATGTCCGGTCAGAACACTGAAGCTTTCTTT. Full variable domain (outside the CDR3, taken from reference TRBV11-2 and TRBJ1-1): EAGVAQSPRYKIIEKRQSVAFWCNPISGHATLYWYQQILGQGPKLLIQFQNNGVVDDSQLPKDRFSAERLKGVDSTLKIQPAKLEDSAVYLCASSSRMSGQNTEAFFGQGTRLTVV.

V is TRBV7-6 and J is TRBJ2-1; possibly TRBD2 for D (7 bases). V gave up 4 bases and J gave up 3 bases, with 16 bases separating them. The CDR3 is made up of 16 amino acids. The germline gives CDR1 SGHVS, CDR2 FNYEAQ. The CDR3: CASSYSSGGGYNEQFF. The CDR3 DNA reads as TGTGCCAGCAGCTACTCTAGCGGAGGGGGCTACAATGAGCAGTTCTTC.

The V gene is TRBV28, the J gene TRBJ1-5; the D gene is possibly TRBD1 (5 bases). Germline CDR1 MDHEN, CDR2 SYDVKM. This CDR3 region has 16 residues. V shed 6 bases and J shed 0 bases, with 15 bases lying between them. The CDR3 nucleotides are TGTGCCAGCAGCTTGACAGCGACTAATAGCAATCAGCCCCAGCATTTT. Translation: CASSLTATNSNQPQHF.